The next 18 T cell receptor beta chains were all read from a single sample in a study of CD8 T cells in Susac syndrome. Random hexamers were used to reverse transcribe the RNA input (about 0.45 to 1 ug). Each CDR3 protein gets one entry after TCRdb re-called the immunoSEQ multiplex PCR reads with MiXCR. Of 150,000 to 190,000 distinct CDR3 sequences listed, 95% are singletons. The specimen was CD4+ T cells from PBMCs. The receptor set was obtained from a human donor with Susac syndrome.

The rearrangement joins TRBV15 to TRBJ2-5; TRBD1 is a possible D gene (6 bases). The CDR3 consists of 15 residues. The germline V gene has CDR1 LNHNV and CDR2 YYDKDF (reference sequence). Trimming took off 0 bases at V and 5 bases at J, with 13 bases between the two ends. The DNA of the CDR3 is TGTGCCACCAGCAGAGACAGGGGAGAGTGGGAGACCCAGTACTTC. The encoded protein is CATSRDRGEWETQYF.

In its sample, this clonotype was seen a few times. The chain couples TRBV27 to TRBJ2-7; tentatively, D is TRBD2 (5 bases). V was pared by 5 bases and J by 3 bases, with 5 bases between. The CDR3 sequence is 11 residues long. The germline gives CDR1 MNHEY, CDR2 SMNVEV (reference sequence). The CDR3 sequence: CASSDYYEQYF. CDR3 bases: TGTGCCAGCAGTGACTACTACGAGCAGTACTTC.

V gene TRBV3-1 combines with J gene TRBJ2-1; D is uncertain. The CDR3 loop spans 11 amino acids. In germline, CDR1 is LGHDT, CDR2 YNNKEL (reference sequence). Trimming removed 2 bases at V and 10 bases at J, with 6 bases between. The CDR3 loop reads CASSQRQEQFF. CDR3 coding DNA: TGTGCCAGCAGCCAACGGCAGGAGCAGTTCTTC.

Written as DNA, the CDR3 is TGTGCCAGCAGCTTAGGGAGGGCGGGGGGTCAGCCCCAGCATTTT. Translated: CASSLGRAGGQPQHF. The genes are TRBV7-8 and TRBJ1-5, with D perhaps TRBD1 (5 bases). The CDR3 spans 15 residues. V dropped 1 base and J dropped 6 bases, with 13 bases sitting between them. Germline CDR1 reads SGHVS; CDR2 reads FQNEAQ.

This clonotype was detected once. The rearrangement joins TRBV13 to TRBJ2-7, with 7 nucleotides matching TRBD1. The CDR3 is 13 amino acids. The V gene's germline CDR1 is PRHDT and CDR2 FYEKMQ (reference sequence). V was clipped by 5 bases and J by 3 bases; unmatched bases: 4. In DNA form, the CDR3 reads TGTGCCAGCAGCCGGCGACAGGGCTACGAGCAGTACTTC. It codes for CASSRRQGYEQYF.

The genes are TRBV19 and TRBJ1-5; D gene unclear. The CDR3 extends over 15 amino acids. From germline, CDR1 is LNHDA and CDR2 SQIVND (reference sequence). V was trimmed by 5 bases and J by 0 bases, leaving 11 bases between them. CDR3 nucleotides: TGTGCCAGTAGTCCTGCCGATTTTAGCAATCAGCCCCAGCATTTT. The encoded protein is CASSPADFSNQPQHF.

The chain couples TRBV9 to TRBJ2-7; D is perhaps TRBD1 or TRBD2 (6 bases each). The CDR3 consists of 14 residues. The V and J ends lost 4 bases and 4 bases respectively, with 15 bases between them. Germline CDR1 SGDLS, CDR2 YYNGEE. Written as DNA, the CDR3 is TGTGCCAGCAGCAAAGGTGGAGGGGGGTACGAGCAGTACTTC. This encodes CASSKGGGGYEQYF. The variable domain in full, with the rest retrieved from reference TRBV9 and TRBJ2-7, is DSGVTQTPKHLITATGQRVTLRCSPRSGDLSVYWYQQSLDQGLQFLIQYYNGEERAKGNILERFSAQQFPDLHSELNLSSLELGDSALYFCASSKGGGGYEQYFGPGTRLTVT.

The chain uses TRBV12-3 or TRBV12-4 and TRBJ2-1; 12 nucleotides match TRBD1. This CDR3 spans 15 amino acids. The ends lost 2 bases at V and 9 bases at J; junction bases unmatched: 5. CDR3 coding DNA: TGTGCCAGCAGTTTACAGGGGACAGGGGGCTTTGAGCAGTTCTTC. Translating it yields CASSLQGTGGFEQFF.

The chain uses TRBV6-6 and TRBJ2-5, with 9 bases identical to TRBD2. Germline V gene data show CDR1 as MNHNY and CDR2 as SVGAGI (reference sequence). With V trimmed by 2 bases and J by 9 bases, 7 bases remained unmatched. This CDR3 spans 14 amino acids. In DNA, the CDR3 is TGTGCCAGCAGTTACGATAGCGGGGGCGGGTCCCAGTACTTC. Amino acid sequence: CASSYDSGGGSQYF.

The chain links TRBV29-1 to TRBJ1-1; 7 bases fit TRBD1. The J segment lost 8 bases and the V segment lost 4 bases, leaving 4 bases of the junction unmatched. The CDR3 covers 11 residues. Germline CDR1 SQVTM, CDR2 ANQGSEA. The chain's CDR3 is CSVVTGAEAFF. In DNA form, the CDR3 reads TGCAGCGTTGTCACAGGGGCAGAAGCTTTCTTT.

The chain uses TRBV7-9 and TRBJ2-7; perhaps D is TRBD1 or TRBD2 (6 bases each). This CDR3 contains 14 residues. CDR1 and CDR2 from the germline V gene are SEHNR and FQNEAQ (reference sequence). V was trimmed by 5 bases and J by 4 bases, leaving 15 bases between them. The CDR3, as DNA: TGTGCCAGCAGCCCGCAGGGGACTCAATACGAGCAGTACTTC. Protein: CASSPQGTQYEQYF.

The rearrangement uses TRBV5-1 and TRBJ2-6, with 10 positions matching TRBD1. The CDR3 is 17 residues long. V lost 5 bases and J lost 2; bases outside the gene matches: 7. CDR1 is SGHRS, CDR2 YFSETQ, per germline. The CDR3 DNA reads as TGCGCCAGCAGTCCGGGACAGGGGCTGGCTGGGGCCAACGTCCTGACTTTC. This sequence encodes CASSPGQGLAGANVLTF.

DNA for the CDR3: TGTGCCAGCAGTGAAAGGGCGGGGGGGTCCTACAATGAGCAGTTCTTC. It specifies CASSERAGGSYNEQFF. The rearrangement joins TRBV2 to TRBJ2-1, with 9 bases that match TRBD2. Germline V gene lookup returns CDR1 SNHLY and CDR2 FYNNEI. The ends lost 2 bases at V and 1 base at J; junction bases unmatched: 3. The CDR3 sequence is 16 residues long.

This clonotype occurred a few times. J is TRBJ1-1 and V is TRBV6-1, with D hard to call. The CDR3 has 14 amino acids. CDR1 and CDR2 (germline): MNHNS, SASEGT. V dropped 5 bases and J dropped 1 base, with 11 bases sitting between them. The CDR3: CASSLGPKNTEAFF. CDR3 nucleotides: TGTGCCAGCAGTTTAGGACCGAAGAACACTGAAGCTTTCTTT.

The J gene is TRBJ2-5, the V gene TRBV24-1, with D perhaps TRBD1 (6 bases). Per germline, CDR1 KGHDR and CDR2 SFDVKD. The CDR3 has 14 residues. Trimming took off 4 bases at V and 2 bases at J, with 10 bases between the two ends. The CDR3: CATSETGVQETQYF. The CDR3 DNA reads as TGTGCCACCAGTGAGACAGGAGTACAAGAGACCCAGTACTTC.

This clonotype occurred once. The chain combines TRBV12-3 or TRBV12-4 with TRBJ1-6; TRBD1 might be the D (6 bases). The CDR3 runs 15 residues. Trimming took off 3 bases at V and 7 bases at J, with 13 bases between the two ends. The CDR3 spells CASSFRGTQNSPLHF. The CDR3, as DNA: TGTGCCAGCAGTTTTAGGGGGACTCAGAATTCACCCCTCCACTTT.

J is TRBJ2-1 and V is TRBV5-4; TRBD2 matches at 12 bases. Germline V lookup: CDR1 SGHNT, CDR2 YYREEE (reference sequence). This CDR3 has 15 residues. V shed 0 bases, J shed 9 bases, and the junction held 4 bases outside the gene matches. The CDR3 coding sequence is TGTGCCAGCAGCTTGGATCCTAGCGGGGGGGGTGAGCAGTTCTTC. It is translated as CASSLDPSGGGEQFF.

The gene calls are TRBV5-1 and TRBJ2-1; 11 bases line up with TRBD2. V lost 3 bases to trimming and J lost 5 bases; unmatched junction nucleotides: 7. This CDR3 comprises 16 residues. Germline CDR1 and CDR2: SGHRS and YFSETQ. CDR3 nucleotides: TGCGCCAGCAGCTCCGGGACTAGCGGTCCCCACAATGAGCAGTTCTTC. Translation: CASSSGTSGPHNEQFF.